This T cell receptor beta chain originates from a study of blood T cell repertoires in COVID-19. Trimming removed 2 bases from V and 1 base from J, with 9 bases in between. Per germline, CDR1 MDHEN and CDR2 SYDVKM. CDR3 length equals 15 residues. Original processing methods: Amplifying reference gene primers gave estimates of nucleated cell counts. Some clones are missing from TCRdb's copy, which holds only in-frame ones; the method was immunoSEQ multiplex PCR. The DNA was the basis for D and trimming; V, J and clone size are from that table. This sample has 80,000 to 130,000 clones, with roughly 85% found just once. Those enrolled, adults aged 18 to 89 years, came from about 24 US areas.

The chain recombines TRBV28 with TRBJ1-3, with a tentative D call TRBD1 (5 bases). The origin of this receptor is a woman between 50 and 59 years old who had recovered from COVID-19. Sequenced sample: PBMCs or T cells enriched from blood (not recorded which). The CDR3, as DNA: TGTGCCAGCAGTTTACAGGGTACTTCTGGAAACACCATATATTTT. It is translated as CASSLQGTSGNTIYF.